This entry is about one T cell receptor beta chain. Its antigen is still unknown. The PCR used 60 Vbeta and 13 Jbeta primers. Assay: immunoSEQ multiplex PCR; the TCRdb copy retains only in-frame clones and omits some. The table shows about 150,000 clones, with roughly 9.4% occurring only once. The V gene end was trimmed by 0 bases and the J gene end by 8 bases; junction bases not matched to a gene: 7. Germline V gene sequence: CDR1 SEHNR, CDR2 FQNEAQ (reference sequence). This CDR3 spans 17 amino acids. This record belongs to a study of cytomegalovirus exposure and HLA in healthy donors. Regarding the study as a whole: The study recorded about 160 TCR beta chains that were cytomegalovirus-associated. Rare TCR sequences dominated, though some public TCRs recurred in many donors. In a later analysis, HLA-associated TCR beta chains were more clonally expanded than equally common others.

V gene TRBV7-9 combines with J gene TRBJ2-1, with 13 bases fitting TRBD2. The receptor was isolated from a male donor in good health and CMV-seronegative. What was sequenced was PBMCs. CDR3 in amino acids: CASSLAGTSGISDEQFF. In nucleotides, the CDR3 is TGTGCCAGCAGCTTAGCAGGGACTAGCGGGATCTCGGATGAGCAGTTCTTC.